These T cell receptor beta chains were read from a single sample in a study of OX40 agonist ivuxolimab in advanced cancers. Method: immunoSEQ multiplex PCR; TCRdb's copy keeps in-frame clones and lacks some. The data contain around 78,000 clones, 87% of them singletons. The source material was CD4+ or CD8+ T cells sorted from blood, sampled in a trial of the OX40 agonist ivuxolimab. These TCRs come from an adult with an advanced solid tumor such as melanoma, head and neck, liver or kidney cancer. The CDR3 runs from the conserved cysteine through the conserved F or W. Fields, in order: clone size, V gene, D gene, J gene, CDR3 protein, CDR3 DNA. D genes are given only for firm matches. Clone size appears in some rows only: once, few, many, or a class for an expanded clone.

-	TRBV7-2	TRBD1	TRBJ1-2	CASSRGTGDIGYTF	TGTGCCAGCAGCCGGGGGACAGGGGATATAGGCTACACCTTC
-	TRBV7-6	-	TRBJ2-3	CASSSRGGTGISTDTQYF	TGTGCCAGCAGCTCGCGCGGGGGGACAGGCATTAGCACAGATACGCAGTATTTT
-	TRBV5-1	-	TRBJ2-7	CASSLAGFFYEQYF	TGCGCCAGCAGCTTGGCAGGTTTTTTCTACGAGCAGTACTTC
-	TRBV2	-	TRBJ2-1	CASSRSQEINEQFF	TGTGCCAGCAGTAGGTCACAAGAGATCAATGAGCAGTTCTTC
-	TRBV2	-	TRBJ2-2	CASSFQGWTGELFF	TGTGCCAGCAGTTTTCAGGGATGGACCGGGGAGCTGTTTTTT
-	TRBV5-1	TRBD2	TRBJ2-2	CASSFTAGDTGELFF	TGCGCCAGCAGCTTTACAGCGGGAGACACCGGGGAGCTGTTTTTT
-	TRBV10-3	TRBD1	TRBJ2-5	CAISDPTGSQETQYF	TGTGCCATCAGTGACCCGACAGGGAGCCAAGAGACCCAGTACTTC
-	TRBV6-5	-	TRBJ2-3	CASSTTTTTDTQYF	TGTGCCAGCAGTACGACAACAACCACAGATACGCAGTATTTT
-	TRBV29-1	TRBD1	TRBJ2-5	CSVNRGHETQYF	TGCAGCGTTAACAGGGGACACGAGACCCAGTACTTC
-	TRBV28	TRBD2	TRBJ2-7	CASSWREDSYEQYF	TGTGCCAGCAGTTGGCGGGAGGATTCCTACGAGCAGTACTTC
-	TRBV10-3	TRBD2	TRBJ2-2	CAISGGLALTGELFF	TGTGCCATCAGTGGGGGACTAGCGCTGACGGGGGAGCTGTTTTTT
-	TRBV28	-	TRBJ2-2	CASREQSPTGELFF	TGTGCCAGCAGGGAGCAGAGCCCCACCGGGGAGCTGTTTTTT
-	TRBV5-1	TRBD2	TRBJ2-7	CASSFGTSGSSYEQYF	TGCGCCAGCAGCTTCGGGACTAGCGGGAGCTCCTACGAGCAGTACTTC
-	TRBV7-2	TRBD2	TRBJ2-1	CASSFFSGRARGEQFF	TGTGCCAGCAGCTTCTTTAGCGGGAGGGCTAGGGGTGAGCAGTTCTTC
-	TRBV7-2	TRBD2	TRBJ2-1	CASSSRTSGSIYEQFF	TGTGCCAGCAGCTCCCGGACTAGCGGGAGTATATATGAGCAGTTCTTC
-	TRBV20-1	-	TRBJ1-2	CSGHSDYGYTF	TGCAGTGGACATTCAGACTATGGCTACACCTTC
-	TRBV7-8	-	TRBJ2-7	CASSIIRDASYEQYF	TGTGCCAGCAGTATCATCCGGGACGCGTCCTACGAGCAGTACTTC
-	TRBV18	TRBD2	TRBJ2-1	CASSPSSGTRNEQFF	TGTGCCAGCTCACCCTCTAGCGGGACAAGGAATGAGCAGTTCTTC
-	TRBV27	-	TRBJ2-7	CASSKAATRPEQYF	TGTGCCAGCAGTAAAGCGGCCACGCGACCCGAGCAGTACTTC
-	TRBV27	-	TRBJ2-5	CASSFAAGGGTQYF	TGTGCCAGCAGTTTTGCCGCTGGTGGCGGGACCCAGTACTTC
-	TRBV5-1	-	TRBJ2-3	CASSFLAPDTQYF	TGCGCCAGCAGCTTCCTGGCCCCAGATACGCAGTATTTT
-	TRBV2	-	TRBJ2-1	CASSTTAWDEQFF	TGTGCCAGCAGTACGACGGCTTGGGATGAGCAGTTCTTC
-	TRBV28	TRBD2	TRBJ2-7	CASTKGLAAYEQYF	TGTGCCAGCACCAAAGGGCTAGCGGCCTACGAGCAGTACTTC
-	TRBV21-1	-	TRBJ2-2	CASRGTGGEVNTGELFF	TGTGCCAGCAGGGGGACAGGGGGCGAGGTAAACACCGGGGAGCTGTTTTTT
-	TRBV7-8	-	TRBJ2-1	CASSLSVLGLGGLADEQFF	TGTGCCAGCAGCTTGTCCGTATTGGGCCTCGGGGGACTCGCCGATGAGCAGTTCTTC
-	TRBV5-1	-	TRBJ2-2	CASSFPTSTGELFF	TGCGCCAGCAGCTTCCCGACTAGCACCGGGGAGCTGTTTTTT
-	TRBV15	-	TRBJ1-1	CATSSQINTEAFF	TGTGCCACCAGCAGTCAAATAAACACTGAAGCTTTCTTT
-	TRBV28	-	TRBJ2-3	CASGLGGRGDTQYF	TGTGCCAGCGGTCTCGGAGGGAGAGGAGATACGCAGTATTTT
-	TRBV4-1	-	TRBJ2-1	CASSQEQGTQFF	TGCGCCAGCAGCCAGGAACAGGGAACGCAGTTCTTC
-	TRBV11-3	-	TRBJ1-2	CASSHSPQGSYGYTF	TGTGCCAGCAGCCACTCTCCCCAGGGTAGCTATGGCTACACCTTC
few	TRBV5-3	-	TRBJ1-1	CARSLFRWGWNTEAFF	TGTGCCAGAAGCTTGTTTAGATGGGGATGGAACACTGAAGCTTTCTTT
-	TRBV6-1	-	TRBJ2-3	CASSGLKVRTSTDTQYF	TGTGCCAGCAGTGGTCTCAAAGTGAGAACTAGCACAGATACGCAGTATTTT
once	TRBV2	-	TRBJ2-2	CASGTGSKSGELFF	TGTGCCAGCGGTACAGGGTCTAAGTCCGGGGAGCTGTTTTTT
once	TRBV27	TRBD1	TRBJ2-2	CASSADRGRATGELFF	TGTGCCAGCAGTGCGGACAGGGGGCGAGCCACCGGGGAGCTGTTTTTT
-	TRBV4-1	TRBD1	TRBJ1-3	CASSQGTGETFGNTIYF	TGCGCCAGCAGCCAAGGGACAGGGGAGACGTTTGGAAACACCATATATTTT
-	TRBV6-5	-	TRBJ2-7	CASSYLSGSSYEQYF	TGTGCCAGCAGTTATTTGTCGGGGAGCTCCTACGAGCAGTACTTC
-	TRBV5-1	-	TRBJ2-1	CASSLAGGDRTGEQFF	TGCGCCAGCAGCTTGGCCGGCGGTGATCGGACTGGGGAGCAGTTCTTC
-	TRBV5-1	-	TRBJ2-7	CASSLGAYEQYF	TGCGCCAGCAGCTTGGGGGCGTACGAGCAGTACTTC
-	TRBV19	TRBD2	TRBJ2-1	CASSIGAGEEQFF	TGTGCCAGTAGTATAGGAGCGGGGGAAGAGCAGTTCTTC
-	TRBV5-8	-	TRBJ2-1	CASSLGSAPSYNEQFF	TGTGCCAGCAGCTTAGGGTCAGCACCCTCCTACAATGAGCAGTTCTTC
-	TRBV7-2	-	TRBJ1-2	CASSLGTANYGYIF	TGTGCCAGCAGCTTAGGTACAGCTAACTATGGCTACATCTTC
-	TRBV29-1	TRBD1	TRBJ2-3	CSVRGSGGPDTQYF	TGCAGCGTACGGGGCTCAGGGGGTCCAGATACGCAGTATTTT
-	TRBV6-5	-	TRBJ2-7	CASSSATRVNEQYF	TGTGCCAGCAGTTCCGCAACTAGGGTCAACGAGCAGTACTTC
-	TRBV4-1	-	TRBJ2-4	CASSQFGGAGRYF	TGCGCCAGCAGCCAATTTGGCGGGGCCGGGAGGTACTTC
-	TRBV2	TRBD2	TRBJ2-7	CASSDVLAGLYEQYF	TGTGCCAGCAGTGATGTTCTAGCGGGACTCTACGAGCAGTACTTC
-	TRBV5-1	TRBD2	TRBJ2-7	CASRRSGSPTYEQYF	TGCGCCAGCAGACGTAGCGGGAGCCCTACCTACGAGCAGTACTTC
-	TRBV11-2	-	TRBJ1-2	CASSFTTGPF	TGTGCCAGCAGCTTCACCACAGGACCCTTC
-	TRBV11-2	TRBD2	TRBJ2-5	CASSPITGGQETQYF	TGTGCCAGCAGCCCGATAACGGGGGGGCAAGAGACCCAGTACTTC